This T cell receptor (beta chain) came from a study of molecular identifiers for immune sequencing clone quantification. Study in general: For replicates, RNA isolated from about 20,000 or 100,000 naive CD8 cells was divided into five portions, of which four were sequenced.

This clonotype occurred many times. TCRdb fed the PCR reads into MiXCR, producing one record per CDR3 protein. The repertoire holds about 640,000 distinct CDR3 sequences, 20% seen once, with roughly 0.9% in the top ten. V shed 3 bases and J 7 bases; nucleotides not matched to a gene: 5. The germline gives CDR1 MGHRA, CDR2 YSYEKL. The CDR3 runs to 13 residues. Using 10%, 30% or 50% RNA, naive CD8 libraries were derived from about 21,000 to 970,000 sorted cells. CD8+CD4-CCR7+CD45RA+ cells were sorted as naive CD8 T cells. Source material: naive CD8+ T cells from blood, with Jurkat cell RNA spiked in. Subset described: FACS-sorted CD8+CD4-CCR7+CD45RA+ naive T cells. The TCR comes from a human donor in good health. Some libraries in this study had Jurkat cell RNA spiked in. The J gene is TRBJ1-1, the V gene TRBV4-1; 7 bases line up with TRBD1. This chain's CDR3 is CASSQFGTVEAFF. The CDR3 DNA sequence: TGCGCCAGCAGCCAGTTTGGGACAGTTGAAGCTTTCTTT.